The present T cell receptor (beta chain) was sequenced within a study of blood T cell repertoires in COVID-19. Study details: COVID-19 samples from acute and convalescent phases originated in the United States, Italy and Spain.

This CDR3 comprises 16 residues. V was shortened by 0 bases and J by 2 bases, with 11 bases between the two germline ends. Looked up from germline, CDR1 is KGHSH and CDR2 is LQKENI. Seattle's cohort entered during active infection and was followed longitudinally. Per the original data handling: Amplified reference gene primers provided the basis for estimating nucleated cell counts. Profiled with immunoSEQ multiplex PCR; TCRdb holds only in-frame clones, not every one. For V, J and clone size, that table is used; D and trimming come from the DNA. The repertoire includes a few hundred thousand clones, 82% of them detected once, and less than 6% sits in the top ten.

V is TRBV18 and J is TRBJ2-1; a weak D match, TRBD2 (6 bases). The material sequenced was peripheral blood. This sequence originates from a woman in her 70s with COVID-19, enrolled during active disease. The DNA for the CDR3 is TGTGCCAGCTCACCACCGAGTAGCGGTGCCTACAATGAGCAGTTCTTC. Translation gives CASSPPSSGAYNEQFF.